Listed below are T cell receptor beta chains from one sample, sequenced in a study of lymphopenia after photon versus proton radiotherapy. TCRdb keeps only in-frame clones here, not all; method: immunoSEQ multiplex PCR. The sample yields around 66,000 clones, 86% seen once. The sample in question was peripheral blood, obtained from a patient treated with photon-based radiotherapy. The receptor source for this set is a man between 40 and 49 years old with gastric cancer. Both conserved end residues are part of each CDR3. Each record gives: J gene, D gene, V gene, clone size, CDR3 DNA, CDR3 protein. D genes are given only for firm matches. Not all rows give a size; the values are once, few, many and, for expanded clones, a class.

j_call: TRBJ2-7; d_call: -; v_call: TRBV6-1; clone_size: -; cdr3_nt: TGTGCCAGCAGTAGGGGGGATTCATCCTACGAGCAGTACTTC; cdr3_aa: CASSRGDSSYEQYF
j_call: TRBJ2-7; d_call: -; v_call: TRBV7-8; clone_size: -; cdr3_nt: TGTGCCAGCAGCCGGACATTTTCCTACGAGCAGTACTTC; cdr3_aa: CASSRTFSYEQYF
j_call: TRBJ2-5; d_call: -; v_call: TRBV19; clone_size: -; cdr3_nt: TGTGCCAGTAGTATAGATGACGGGGAAAAGACCCAGTACTTC; cdr3_aa: CASSIDDGEKTQYF
j_call: TRBJ2-7; d_call: -; v_call: TRBV18; clone_size: -; cdr3_nt: TGTGCCAGCTCACCACAGGAAGGGAGCTCCTACGAGCAGTACTTC; cdr3_aa: CASSPQEGSSYEQYF
j_call: TRBJ1-2; d_call: -; v_call: TRBV7-9; clone_size: -; cdr3_nt: TGTGCCAGCAGCTTAGATCGGGTAGATGGCTACACCTTC; cdr3_aa: CASSLDRVDGYTF
j_call: TRBJ2-7; d_call: TRBD2; v_call: TRBV7-2; clone_size: -; cdr3_nt: TGTGCCAGCAGCGGCGTGGGGGGGATCTACGAGCAGTACTTC; cdr3_aa: CASSGVGGIYEQYF
j_call: TRBJ2-2; d_call: TRBD2; v_call: TRBV10-3; clone_size: -; cdr3_nt: TGTGCCATCAGTGAGGGAATAGGACTAGCCCCCGGGGAGCTGTTTTTT; cdr3_aa: CAISEGIGLAPGELFF
j_call: TRBJ1-3; d_call: -; v_call: TRBV9; clone_size: -; cdr3_nt: TGTGCCAGCAGCGTAGGACAGCTTCTCTCTGGAAACACCATATATTTT; cdr3_aa: CASSVGQLLSGNTIYF
j_call: TRBJ1-1; d_call: -; v_call: TRBV7-3; clone_size: -; cdr3_nt: TGTGCCAGCAGCTTACAGGAAAACACTGAAGCTTTCTTT; cdr3_aa: CASSLQENTEAFF
j_call: TRBJ2-5; d_call: -; v_call: TRBV7-2; clone_size: -; cdr3_nt: TGTGCCAGCAGCTTCCCGTGGAAGGGGCAAGGGACCCAGTACTTC; cdr3_aa: CASSFPWKGQGTQYF
j_call: TRBJ1-2; d_call: -; v_call: TRBV7-2; clone_size: -; cdr3_nt: TGTGCCAGCAGCCGCACCATTTTACAGGTCGACTATGGCTACACCTTC; cdr3_aa: CASSRTILQVDYGYTF
j_call: TRBJ2-7; d_call: TRBD1; v_call: TRBV9; clone_size: -; cdr3_nt: TGTGCCAGCAGCGTAACCCAACAGGGGTCCGAGCAGTACTTC; cdr3_aa: CASSVTQQGSEQYF
j_call: TRBJ2-1; d_call: -; v_call: TRBV18; clone_size: -; cdr3_nt: TGTGCCAGCTCACAGGAGGCCTACAATGAGCAGTTCTTC; cdr3_aa: CASSQEAYNEQFF
j_call: TRBJ1-6; d_call: -; v_call: TRBV6-1; clone_size: -; cdr3_nt: TGTGCCAGCAGTGATACGGGGGAGACACCCCTCCACTTT; cdr3_aa: CASSDTGETPLHF
j_call: TRBJ2-1; d_call: -; v_call: TRBV15; clone_size: -; cdr3_nt: TGTGCCACCAGCAGAGTCAGAGGCGGGGAGCAGTTCTTC; cdr3_aa: CATSRVRGGEQFF
j_call: TRBJ1-3; d_call: -; v_call: TRBV11-2; clone_size: -; cdr3_nt: TGTGCCAGCAGCTTAGGTTGGTTGGAAGTTGGAAACACCATATATTTT; cdr3_aa: CASSLGWLEVGNTIYF
j_call: TRBJ2-7; d_call: -; v_call: TRBV5-4; clone_size: -; cdr3_nt: TGTGCCAGCAGCTCCTACAGGGTCCCCTACGAGCAGTACTTC; cdr3_aa: CASSSYRVPYEQYF
j_call: TRBJ1-1; d_call: -; v_call: TRBV6-5; clone_size: -; cdr3_nt: TGTGCCAGCAGCAGGGGTTTCACTGAAGCTTTCTTT; cdr3_aa: CASSRGFTEAFF
j_call: TRBJ2-1; d_call: -; v_call: TRBV28; clone_size: -; cdr3_nt: TGTGCCAGCAGTCTGGGGGGGCTCGGGGATGAGCAGTTCTTC; cdr3_aa: CASSLGGLGDEQFF
j_call: TRBJ2-1; d_call: -; v_call: TRBV30; clone_size: -; cdr3_nt: TGTGCCTGGAGCGGAGGGGTAGGTCGGGTTGAGCAGTTCTTC; cdr3_aa: CAWSGGVGRVEQFF
j_call: TRBJ1-2; d_call: -; v_call: TRBV2; clone_size: few; cdr3_nt: TGTGCCAGCAGTGATTCCGGGGACGGCTACACCTTC; cdr3_aa: CASSDSGDGYTF
j_call: TRBJ2-7; d_call: TRBD1; v_call: TRBV29-1; clone_size: -; cdr3_nt: TGCAGCGTGTTGGACAGGGGCGCTTCCTACGAGCAGTACTTC; cdr3_aa: CSVLDRGASYEQYF